Listed below are T cell receptor beta chains from one sample, sequenced in a study of blood T cell repertoires in COVID-19. Some clones are missing from TCRdb's copy, which holds only in-frame ones; the method was immunoSEQ multiplex PCR. The sample has around 370,000 clones; about 88% are singletons. Specimen: PBMCs or T cells enriched from blood (not recorded which). These receptors were collected from a young woman who had recovered from COVID-19. The CDR3 runs from the conserved cysteine through the conserved F or W. Each record gives: D gene, J gene, V gene, CDR3 protein. D genes are given only for firm matches.

d_call: NA
j_call: TRBJ2-1
v_call: TRBV29-1
cdr3_aa: CSVEISGREQFF

d_call: NA
j_call: TRBJ2-7
v_call: TRBV6-5
cdr3_aa: CASSHESRSSYEQYF

d_call: TRBD2
j_call: TRBJ2-3
v_call: TRBV6-2/TRBV6-3
cdr3_aa: CASSYRGGYTDTQYF

d_call: TRBD1
j_call: TRBJ1-2
v_call: TRBV2
cdr3_aa: CASRGQGAHGYTF

d_call: NA
j_call: TRBJ2-7
v_call: TRBV30
cdr3_aa: CACGGQGFYEQYF

d_call: NA
j_call: TRBJ1-4
v_call: TRBV30
cdr3_aa: CACYQGVKLFF

d_call: NA
j_call: TRBJ1-1
v_call: TRBV5-4
cdr3_aa: CASSLTGRTGNTEAFF

d_call: TRBD2
j_call: TRBJ2-3
v_call: TRBV7-8
cdr3_aa: CASTYPGTSGGPGVTDTQYF

d_call: TRBD2
j_call: TRBJ2-3
v_call: TRBV18
cdr3_aa: CASSPQLAATTDTQYF

d_call: NA
j_call: TRBJ2-7
v_call: TRBV19
cdr3_aa: CASSTLHGNEQYF

d_call: TRBD1
j_call: TRBJ1-3
v_call: TRBV13
cdr3_aa: CASSSWTGGYPSGNTIYF

d_call: NA
j_call: TRBJ1-2
v_call: TRBV28
cdr3_aa: CASSAPEPNYGYTF

d_call: TRBD1
j_call: TRBJ2-3
v_call: TRBV7-2
cdr3_aa: CASSSGTGKTDTQYF

d_call: NA
j_call: TRBJ2-2
v_call: TRBV28
cdr3_aa: CASSLPLQGRVFPGELFF

d_call: TRBD2
j_call: TRBJ2-3
v_call: TRBV19
cdr3_aa: CASSTGLANTDTQYF

d_call: NA
j_call: TRBJ2-3
v_call: TRBV5-4
cdr3_aa: CASSLAGVGGADTQYF

d_call: NA
j_call: TRBJ2-7
v_call: TRBV9
cdr3_aa: CASSQGDTIPYEQYF

d_call: TRBD1
j_call: TRBJ1-2
v_call: TRBV5-1
cdr3_aa: CASSLADIGTGYDGYTF

d_call: TRBD2
j_call: TRBJ2-1
v_call: TRBV24-1
cdr3_aa: CATSDAVAGGVHEQFF

d_call: TRBD2
j_call: TRBJ2-1
v_call: TRBV2
cdr3_aa: CASSLGGDYNEQFF

d_call: NA
j_call: TRBJ2-5
v_call: TRBV11-2
cdr3_aa: CASSRGSQETQYF

d_call: NA
j_call: TRBJ2-7
v_call: TRBV13
cdr3_aa: CASSLSAGDPYEQYF

d_call: NA
j_call: TRBJ2-7
v_call: TRBV29-1
cdr3_aa: CSVETGSFSYEQYF